This TCR beta chain was obtained from a study of identical twins. General observations from the study: The same donors were not followed; conclusions instead depended on cross-sectional statistical analysis. For out-of-frame beta sequences, excess twin sharing was weaker.

This clonotype was picked up many times. Its target is unknown. V lost 2 bases to trimming and J lost 0 bases, with 12 bases between them. This CDR3 has 16 amino acids. The V gene's germline CDR1 is KGHDR and CDR2 SFDVKD. Unique molecular identifiers were in the cDNA, with template-switch universal primer binding. TCRdb re-analysed the 5' RACE reads in MiXCR, keeping a single row per CDR3 protein. The sample has fewer than 900,000 distinct CDR3 sequences, 21% seen once. The sample also formed part of further work on T cells expressing NK-cell markers. This second study says: Where four donors were concerned, these clonotypes also led the CD3+CD56-NKG2C+ fraction.

The sample was PBMCs. This clonotype was sampled from a woman between 18 and 29 years old in good health. The chain uses TRBV24-1 and TRBJ2-5, with a tentative D call TRBD2 (6 bases). DNA for the CDR3: TGTGCCACCAGTGATTGGGAAGGGACTCACCAAGAGACCCAGTACTTC. The encoded protein is CATSDWEGTHQETQYF.